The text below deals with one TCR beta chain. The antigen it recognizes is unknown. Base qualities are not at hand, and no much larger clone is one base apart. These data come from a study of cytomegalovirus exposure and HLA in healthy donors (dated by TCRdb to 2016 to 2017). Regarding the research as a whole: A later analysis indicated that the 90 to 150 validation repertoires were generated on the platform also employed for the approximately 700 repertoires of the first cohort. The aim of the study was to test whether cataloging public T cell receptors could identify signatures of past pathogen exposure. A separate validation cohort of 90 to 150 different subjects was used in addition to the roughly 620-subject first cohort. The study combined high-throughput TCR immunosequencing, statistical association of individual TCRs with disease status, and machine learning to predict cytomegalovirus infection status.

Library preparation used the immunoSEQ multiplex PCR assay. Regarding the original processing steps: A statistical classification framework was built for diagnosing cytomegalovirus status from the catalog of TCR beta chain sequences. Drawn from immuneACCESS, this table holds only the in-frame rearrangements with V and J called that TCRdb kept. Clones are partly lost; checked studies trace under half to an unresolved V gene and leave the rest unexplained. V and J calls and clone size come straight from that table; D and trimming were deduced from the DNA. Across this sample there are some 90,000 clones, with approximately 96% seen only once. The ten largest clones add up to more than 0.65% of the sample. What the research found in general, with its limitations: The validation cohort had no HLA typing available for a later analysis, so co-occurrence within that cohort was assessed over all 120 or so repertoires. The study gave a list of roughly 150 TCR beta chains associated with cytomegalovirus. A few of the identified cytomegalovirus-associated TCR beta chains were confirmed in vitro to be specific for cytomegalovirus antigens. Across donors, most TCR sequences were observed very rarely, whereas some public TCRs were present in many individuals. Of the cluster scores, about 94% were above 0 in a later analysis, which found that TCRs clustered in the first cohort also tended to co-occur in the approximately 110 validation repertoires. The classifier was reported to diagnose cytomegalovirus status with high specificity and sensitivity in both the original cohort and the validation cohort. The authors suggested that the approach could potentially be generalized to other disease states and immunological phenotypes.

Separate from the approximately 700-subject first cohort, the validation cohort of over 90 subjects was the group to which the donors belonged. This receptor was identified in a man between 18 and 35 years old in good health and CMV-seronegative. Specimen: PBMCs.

The CDR3 region: CASSLVGTGGWDTEAFF. The DNA sequence is given as TGCGCCAGCAGCTTGGTAGGGACAGGGGGCTGGGACACTGAAGCTTTCTTT. The chain was built from TRBV5-1 and TRBJ1-1; 12 bases in between match TRBD1. CDR1 and CDR2 are read off the germline V gene as SGHRS and YFSETQ. The CDR3, cysteine through phenylalanine, is 17 amino acids long. Only CDR3 DNA remains: 51 bases, in frame from the first base. Trimming removed 0 bases from V and 3 bases from J; the gene matches leave 6 bases unexplained.